A selection of T cell receptor beta chains follows, all from one sample in a study of neurological immune-mediated disorders. MiXCR was run by TCRdb on the 5' RACE reads, yielding one entry per CDR3 protein. The repertoire holds more than 100,000 distinct CDR3 sequences, with 10% to 12% as singletons. Sequencing used PBMCs. Receptors originate from a female donor with HTLV-1-associated myelopathy (HAM/TSP). Both conserved end residues are trimmed from each CDR3.

TRBV20-1 SAGNTINQPQH
TRBV7-2 ASSFQGTAGLQY
TRBV7-9 ASSFYDNEQF
TRBV5-1 ASNEQTLLAGGHQETQY
TRBV7-9 ARLAGGDTGELF
TRBV20-1 SAPGQGHEQY
TRBV2 ASSEEGGQPQH
TRBV5-1 ASSLYSGGNTGELF
TRBV5-1 ASSLNGQGIGYT
TRBV2 ASSAPRGSGETQY
TRBV5-1 ASRPGTGMKVNIEAF
TRBV5-1 ASSRDRSNTEAF
TRBV9 ASSVLGGPSYEQY
TRBV7-3 ASSLRGTGDNEQF
TRBV20-1 SASGGAGYEQY
TRBV24-1 ATSDFPGPQF
TRBV5-1 ASSLEGVSGANVLT
TRBV5-1 ASSPLVSEEQY
TRBV5-1 ASSEQGAPYEQY
TRBV5-1 ASSFPGQGEYEQY
TRBV6-1 ASSESSPYNEQF
TRBV4-1 ASSLTPGGGESSTDTQY
TRBV5-1 ASSLAVDRGSYEQY
TRBV20-1 SARSGGAVDTQY
TRBV3-1 ASSQVFGQGNGANVLT
TRBV28 ASSLKGPWTGGPDEQF